This entry features one T cell receptor (beta chain) sequence. The data were taken from a study of T cell changes during pregnancy in multiple sclerosis. Repertoires were generated with immunoSEQ multiplex PCR, while TCRdb's copy carries only in-frame clones and drops some. Of around 40,000 clones listed, about 90% are singletons. The germline gives CDR1 MGHRA, CDR2 YSYEKL. The CDR3 is 14 residues long. The V end was cut by 0 bases, the J end by 8 bases, with 13 bases between. The chain recombines TRBV4-1 with TRBJ1-2; a weak D match, TRBD1 (6 bases). Sequenced material: CD4+ T cells from peripheral blood mononuclear cells, taken in the third trimester of pregnancy. The clonotype originates from a female donor in good health, enrolled as a control in a pregnancy study. CDR3 region: CASSQDSGVVGYTF. The CDR3 coding sequence is TGCGCCAGCAGCCAAGATTCAGGGGTTGTCGGCTACACCTTC.